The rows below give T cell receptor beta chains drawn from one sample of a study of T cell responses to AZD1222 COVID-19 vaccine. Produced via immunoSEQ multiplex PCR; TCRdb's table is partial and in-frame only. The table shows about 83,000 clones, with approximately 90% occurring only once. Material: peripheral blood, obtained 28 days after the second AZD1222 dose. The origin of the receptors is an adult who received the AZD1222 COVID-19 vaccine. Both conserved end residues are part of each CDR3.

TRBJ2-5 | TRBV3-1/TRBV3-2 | CASSPQTSGRGETQYF
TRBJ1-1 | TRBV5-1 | CASRVSGTGAPKNTEAFF
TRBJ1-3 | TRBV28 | CASRPGRGWYSGNTIYF
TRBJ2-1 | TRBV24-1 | CATSDSGTSVSYNEQFF
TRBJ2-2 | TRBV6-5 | CASSYRQATGELFF
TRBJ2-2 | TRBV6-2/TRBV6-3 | CASSGEDGELFF
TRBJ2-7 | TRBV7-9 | CASSLVPSGRFHEQYF
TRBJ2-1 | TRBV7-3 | CASSFGAGGEQFF
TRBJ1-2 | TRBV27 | CASSTGTPGLQYGYTF
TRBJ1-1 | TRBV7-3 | CASSPGTGEEAFF
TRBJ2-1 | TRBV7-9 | CASSEETGVYNEQFF
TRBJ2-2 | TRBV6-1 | CASRAPGQGNTGELFF
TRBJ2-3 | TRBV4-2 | CASSQSAGVRTDTQYF
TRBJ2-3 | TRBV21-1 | CASSKDRGTEREAQYF
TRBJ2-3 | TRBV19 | CASSIDHSGVVTDTQYF
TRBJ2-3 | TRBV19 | CASSIKAGVTDTQYF